This T cell receptor beta chain comes out of a study of blood T cell repertoires in COVID-19 (dated by TCRdb to about 2020). With respect to the entire study: Collaborator samples came from the United States, Italy and Spain and covered acute and convalescent phases of COVID-19. The material from the prospective study consisted of cDNA or gDNA derived from T cells, B-cell-depleted T cells, or PBMCs. Deeply sampled blood TCRbeta repertoires from subjects exposed to, actively infected with, or recovered from COVID-19 were included in the dataset. A freely available public database, intended as a resource for researchers studying the immune response to SARS-CoV-2, is where the repertoires were released. Samples came from the ongoing ImmuneRACE study (first 160 participants) plus 1,254 subjects from 6 global collaborators. Sample metadata almost always included a de-identified subject ID, COVID-19 status, age in years and sex. Where available, HLA class I and class II types were taken from metadata supplied by the sample provider and were not determined by assay-based typing.

Overall study outcomes, separate from this receptor: Clinical and demographic metadata were provided uncurated, with the amount varying by source and participant.

Whole blood was collected in K2EDTA tubes by collaborating institutions according to the institutions' own protocols. Collaborator samples were shipped for TCRbeta analysis as frozen whole blood, isolated PBMCs, or DNA extracted from either sample type. The immunoSEQ Assay, a bias-controlled multiplex PCR, was used to amplify TCRbeta CDR3 regions from genomic DNA. The paper's processing steps were these. The number of nucleated cells in each sample was estimated from the amplification of reference gene primers within the assay. Sequence reads were collapsed and filtered to measure the absolute abundance of every unique TCRbeta CDR3 rearrangement. For each sample, productive Simpson clonality was calculated as the square root of Simpson's diversity index across productive rearrangements. Not all clones reach the TCRdb copy of this immuneACCESS table, which keeps in-frame sequences only. Checked studies attribute under half of the gap to unresolved V genes and leave the rest unexplained. V, J and clone size derive from that table, while D and trimming were established from the DNA sequence. The sample includes under 130,000 clones, with around four fifths observed a single time. Approximately 20% of the sample lies in the top ten.

The junction carries 24 bases between V and J, which are trimmed by 0 bases and 4 bases respectively. Looking up the germline V gene yields CDR1 SNHLY and CDR2 FYNNEI. Including cysteine and phenylalanine, the CDR3 has 19 amino acids. This entry keeps only the CDR3 DNA: 57 bases, framed from base 1. Concerning this clone itself: This clone's antigen is unknown. No base quality values were provided; no much bigger clone lies one nucleotide off.

The receptor was derived from a woman in her 70s with acute or convalescent COVID-19. The sequenced sample consisted of peripheral blood. In this chain, TRBV2 is recombined with TRBJ1-1, with TRBD1 perhaps the D gene, on 6 matching bases. The CDR3 sequence is CASSEATAGAFTKGTEAFF. The nucleotide sequence reads TGTGCCAGCAGTGAAGCGACCGCAGGGGCATTTACGAAGGGCACTGAAGCTTTCTTT. The full variable domain, completed from the reference TRBV2 and TRBJ1-1 proteins outside the CDR3, reads EPEVTQTPSHQVTQMGQEVILRCVPISNHLYFYWYRQILGQKVEFLVSFYNNEISEKSEIFDDQFSVERPDGSNFTLKIRSTKLEDSAMYFCASSEATAGAFTKGTEAFFGQGTRLTVV.